This TCR beta chain was recovered during a study of blood T cell repertoires in COVID-19. Study-wide context: Sources were T cells, B-cell-depleted T cells, or PBMCs; the material itself was cDNA or gDNA.

CDR1 is PRHDT, CDR2 FYEKMQ, per germline (reference sequence). The CDR3 has 16 residues. Trimming pared 2 bases from V and 1 base from J, leaving 11 bases between. Participants spanned ages roughly 18 to 90 years and resided in about two dozen US areas. Recovered participants had two consecutive negative NP/OP PCR tests, healthcare professional clearance, or symptom resolution. The table came from immunoSEQ multiplex PCR; TCRdb's copy has only in-frame clones and leaves some out. The table includes 300,000 or so clones, approximately 84% detected once. This chain connects TRBV13 to TRBJ1-4; D unresolved. This clonotype originated in a woman in her twenties or thirties who had recovered from COVID-19. The sample taken for sequencing was PBMCs or T cells enriched from blood (not recorded which). As DNA, the CDR3 is TGTGCCAGCAGCTTATCGCCGACGGGAACTAATGAAAAACTGTTTTTT. Residues: CASSLSPTGTNEKLFF.